Shown below are 5 T cell receptor beta chains from a single sample sequenced in a study of cytomegalovirus exposure and HLA in healthy donors. Primers included in the PCR were 60 Vbeta and 13 Jbeta primers. Sequencing was performed with immunoSEQ multiplex PCR; in TCRdb, only in-frame clones are kept and a portion is missing. The sample has tens of thousands of clones, over 50% seen once. The sequenced material came from PBMCs. Receptors originate from a man in his thirties or forties in good health and CMV-seronegative.

This clone showed up just once. This chain connects TRBV7-9 to TRBJ2-7; a possible D gene is TRBD1 (6 bases). V lost 4 bases and J lost 0, with 16 bases in between. The germline V gene encodes CDR1 SEHNR and CDR2 FQNEAQ (reference sequence). The CDR3 contains 16 residues. The CDR3 DNA follows: TGTGCCAGCAGCTCCCCTCGCAGGGGCAACTCCTACGAGCAGTACTTC. Translation: CASSSPRRGNSYEQYF.

This clone was observed a few times. CDR3 in amino acids: CASPDRGNQPQHF. CDR3 bases: TGTGCCAGCCCCGACAGGGGAAATCAGCCCCAGCATTTT. The chain recombines TRBV11-3 with TRBJ1-5, with TRBD1 identical over 8 bases. In germline, CDR1 is SGHNT, CDR2 YENEEA. V was pared by 8 bases and J by 4 bases, with 4 bases of the junction left unmatched. The CDR3 loop spans 13 amino acids.

The V gene is TRBV7-9, the J gene TRBJ2-3, with TRBD1 matching over 8 bases. V lost 2 bases, J lost 5 bases, and 6 bases stayed unmatched. Germline CDR1 SEHNR, CDR2 FQNEAQ (reference sequence). This CDR3 region has 15 residues. The CDR3 spells CASSLQGASIDTQYF. DNA of the CDR3: TGTGCCAGCAGCTTACAGGGGGCTTCGATAGATACGCAGTATTTT.

This rearrangement joins TRBV5-6 to TRBJ2-2; TRBD2 agrees at 11 bases. The germline gives CDR1 SGHDT, CDR2 YYEEEE. After removal of 3 bases from V and 1 base from J, the junction contained 2 bases not matched to a gene. The CDR3 covers 16 residues. The CDR3 protein is CASSYGTSGNTGELFF. Here the CDR3 DNA reads TGTGCCAGCAGCTACGGGACTAGCGGGAACACCGGGGAGCTGTTTTTT.

The rearrangement uses TRBV6-5 and TRBJ1-1; unclear D gene. Deletions cut 2 bases from V and 1 base from J, with 8 bases between. This CDR3 is built from 14 residues. Germline V CDR1 and CDR2: MNHEY, SVGAGI. CDR3 DNA: TGTGCCAGCAGTTACGGCTCAGGGAACACTGAAGCTTTCTTT. The encoded protein is CASSYGSGNTEAFF.